These T cell receptor beta chains were read from a single sample in a study of low-dose radiotherapy and immunotherapy resistance in tumors. MiXCR was run by TCRdb on the reads, yielding one entry per CDR3 protein. The sample yields roughly 40,000 distinct CDR3 sequences, about 25% seen once. Sample: PBMCs, taken after low-dose radiotherapy plus immunotherapy. The origin of the receptors is a male donor with prostate cancer. CDR3s include the opening cysteine and the closing phenylalanine or tryptophan. D genes are given only for firm matches. Clone size is shown for a subset of rows, as once, few, many or a class of expanded clone.

>TRBV4-1|NA|many|TRBJ2-1
CASSQGTHRDNEQFF
TGCGCCAGCAGCCAAGGTACCCACAGAGACAATGAGCAGTTCTTC
>TRBV16|NA|many|TRBJ1-5
CASSQWDSRDQPQHF
TGTGCCAGCAGCCAATGGGATTCCCGGGACCAGCCCCAGCATTTT
>TRBV7-6|NA|NA|TRBJ2-1
CASSLLFSGNEQFF
TGTGCCAGCAGCTTATTATTCTCTGGCAATGAGCAGTTCTTC
>TRBV30|NA|many|TRBJ2-7
CAWSVQDYEQYF
TGTGCCTGGAGTGTACAGGACTACGAGCAGTACTTC
>TRBV20-1|NA|NA|TRBJ1-2
CSARVPSDYGYTF
TGCAGTGCTAGAGTGCCATCGGACTATGGCTACACCTTC
>TRBV2|TRBD1|few|TRBJ1-2
CASGDRGAYGYTF
TGTGCCAGCGGGGACAGGGGAGCCTATGGCTACACCTTC
>TRBV20-1|NA|many|TRBJ1-1
CSANGPTEAFF
TGCAGTGCTAACGGGCCCACTGAAGCTTTCTTT
>TRBV9|NA|NA|TRBJ2-3
CASSVAVGATDTQYF
TGTGCCAGCAGCGTAGCGGTTGGAGCCACAGATACGCAGTATTTT
>TRBV4-2|TRBD1|many|TRBJ2-2
CASSQETGGTGELFF
TGTGCCAGCAGCCAAGAGACAGGGGGCACCGGGGAGCTGTTTTTT
>TRBV15|NA|many|TRBJ2-7
CATSRDRRYEQYF
TGTGCCACCAGCAGGGACAGACGGTACGAGCAGTACTTC
>TRBV2|NA|NA|TRBJ1-1
CASSEQGWENTEAFF
TGTGCCAGCAGTGAGCAGGGATGGGAAAACACTGAAGCTTTCTTT
>TRBV28|NA|many|TRBJ1-5
CASSRQANQPQHF
TGTGCCAGCAGCCGACAAGCGAATCAGCCCCAGCATTTT
>TRBV12-3/TRBV12-4|NA|NA|TRBJ2-1
CASSLVKGRFNEQFF
TGTGCCAGCAGTTTAGTGAAGGGTCGGTTCAATGAGCAGTTCTTC
>TRBV7-3|NA|once|TRBJ2-7
CASSLTGAGRVYNEQYF
TGTGCCAGCAGCTTAACGGGGGCGGGGAGGGTTTATAACGAGCAGTACTTC
>TRBV12-3/TRBV12-4|TRBD1|NA|TRBJ2-6
CASSNTGGASGANVLTF
TGTGCCAGCAGCAACACAGGGGGCGCTTCTGGGGCCAACGTCCTGACTTTC
>TRBV20-1|NA|many|TRBJ1-2
CSAREAGRAYGYTF
TGCAGTGCTAGAGAGGCAGGACGAGCCTATGGCTACACCTTC